This T cell receptor beta chain originates from a study of spatial heterogeneity in lung cancer. All TCR cDNA molecules were individually tagged with a unique molecular identifier. Each CDR3 protein gets one entry after TCRdb re-called the 5' RACE reads with MiXCR. Of approximately 92,000 distinct CDR3 sequences listed, approximately 12% were seen once; the top ten hold roughly 39%. Time point noted: sample taken at primary tumor resection. Frozen PBMC, nontumor lung or tumor provided whole RNA, which was sequenced unsorted. This clonotype was seen a few times. Trimming shortened V by 2 bases and J by 12 bases, and 11 bases separated the two germline ends. The CDR3 consists of 12 residues.

The sample was PBMCs, taken at surgery. The rearrangement joins TRBV12-3 or TRBV12-4 to TRBJ2-1; the D gene is possibly TRBD1 (6 bases). The source is a male donor with early-stage non-small cell lung cancer. The CDR3 nucleotides read TGTGCCAGCAGTTTAAATGGGGGCGGGCAGTTCTTC. Translation: CASSLNGGGQFF.